This TCR beta chain was captured by sequencing in a study of blood T cell repertoires in COVID-19. On the study more broadly: PBMCs, B-cell-depleted T cells, or T cells were the source of the cDNA or gDNA that made up the material.

Individuals drawn from under 30 US areas were about 18 to 100 years old. The germline gives CDR1 LGHNA, CDR2 YSLEER. CDR3 length equals 14 residues. V was shortened by 0 bases and J by 2 bases, with 8 bases between the two germline ends. As processed by the authors: Estimated nucleated cell counts came from reference gene primer amplification. TCRdb's copy holds only in-frame clones and misses some; the assay was immunoSEQ multiplex PCR. V and J calls plus clone size are reproduced from that table; the DNA served to infer D and trimming. The sample lists some 190,000 clones; around 88% were seen once.

The genes are TRBV4-3 and TRBJ2-7; D may be TRBD1 (6 bases). Sequencing input: PBMCs or T cells enriched from blood (not recorded which). This receptor was identified in a man aged 40-49 years with acute COVID-19. CDR3 coding DNA: TGCGCCAGCAGCCAAGATCCAGGGGCCTACGAGCAGTACTTC. Amino acid sequence: CASSQDPGAYEQYF.